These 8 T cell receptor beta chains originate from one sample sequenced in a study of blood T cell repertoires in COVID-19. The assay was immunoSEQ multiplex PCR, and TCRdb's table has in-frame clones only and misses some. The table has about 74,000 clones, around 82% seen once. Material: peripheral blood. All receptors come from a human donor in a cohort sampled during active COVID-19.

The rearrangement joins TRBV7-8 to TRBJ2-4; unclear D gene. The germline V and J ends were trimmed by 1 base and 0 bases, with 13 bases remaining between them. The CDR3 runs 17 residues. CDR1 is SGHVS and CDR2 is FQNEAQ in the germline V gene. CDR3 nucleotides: TGTGCCAGCAGCTTAGGCGGCTACAAAACAGCCAAAAACATTCAGTACTTC. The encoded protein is CASSLGGYKTAKNIQYF.

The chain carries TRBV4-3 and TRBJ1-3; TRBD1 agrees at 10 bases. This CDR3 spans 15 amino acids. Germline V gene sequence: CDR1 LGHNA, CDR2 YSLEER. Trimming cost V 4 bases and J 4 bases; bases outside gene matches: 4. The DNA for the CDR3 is TGCGCCAGCAGCCTGGGGACAGGGGTCGGAAACACCATATATTTT. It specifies CASSLGTGVGNTIYF.

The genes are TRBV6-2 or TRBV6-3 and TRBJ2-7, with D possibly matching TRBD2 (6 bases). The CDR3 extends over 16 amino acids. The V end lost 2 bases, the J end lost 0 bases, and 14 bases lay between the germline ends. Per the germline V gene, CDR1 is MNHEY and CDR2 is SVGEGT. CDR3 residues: CASSYRPGLLSYEQYF. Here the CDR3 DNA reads TGTGCCAGCAGTTACCGCCCCGGACTACTCTCCTACGAGCAGTACTTC.

CDR3 region: CASSLTGFSYGYTF. Written as DNA, the CDR3 is TGTGCCAGTTCTTTAACAGGGTTTAGCTATGGCTACACCTTC. The chain couples TRBV19 to TRBJ1-2, with D perhaps TRBD1 (6 bases). CDR3 length: 14 amino acids. The V end was cut by 8 bases, the J end by 4 bases, with 17 bases between. The germline V gene has CDR1 LNHDA and CDR2 SQIVND (reference sequence).

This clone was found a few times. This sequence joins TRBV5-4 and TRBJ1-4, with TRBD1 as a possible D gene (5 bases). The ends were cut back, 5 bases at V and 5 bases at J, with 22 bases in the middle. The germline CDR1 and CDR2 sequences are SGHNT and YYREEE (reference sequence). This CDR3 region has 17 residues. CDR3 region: CASSSEGYAGRNEKLFF. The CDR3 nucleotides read TGTGCCAGCAGTTCCGAAGGCTATGCAGGGCGAAATGAAAAACTGTTTTTT.

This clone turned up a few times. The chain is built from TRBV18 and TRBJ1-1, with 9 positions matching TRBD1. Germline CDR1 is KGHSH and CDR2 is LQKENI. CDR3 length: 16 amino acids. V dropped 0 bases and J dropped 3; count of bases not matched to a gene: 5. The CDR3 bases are TGTGCCAGCTCACCACCGACCGGGACAGGGTACACTGAAGCTTTCTTT. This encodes CASSPPTGTGYTEAFF.

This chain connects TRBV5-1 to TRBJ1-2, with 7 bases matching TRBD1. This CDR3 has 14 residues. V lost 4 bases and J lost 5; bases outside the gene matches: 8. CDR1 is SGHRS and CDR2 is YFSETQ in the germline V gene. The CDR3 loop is CASSQGQSGYGYTF. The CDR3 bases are TGCGCCAGCAGCCAGGGACAGTCAGGGTATGGCTACACCTTC.

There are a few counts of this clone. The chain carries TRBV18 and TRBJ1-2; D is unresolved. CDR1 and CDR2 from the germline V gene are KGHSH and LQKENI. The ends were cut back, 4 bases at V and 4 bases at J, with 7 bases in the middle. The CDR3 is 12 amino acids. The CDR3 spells CASSRPGYGYTF. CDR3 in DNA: TGTGCCAGCTCACGGCCAGGCTATGGCTACACCTTC.